The 4 T cell receptor beta chains below all came from one sample that was sequenced in a study of CXCR3-negative and CXCR3-positive naive CD8 T cells (dated by TCRdb to between 2018 and 2020). What the research found in general, with its limitations: Compared with CXCR3-negative naive cells, CXCR3-positive naive cells had TRB CDR3s with higher hydrophobicity (lower Kidera factor 4), lower energy, and higher strength and volume indices.

The antigens of these receptors remain unknown. TCRdb lists the instrument as NextSeq 550. The Human TCR Profiling Kit (MiLaboratory) was used to prepare UMI-labeled 5' RACE TRB cDNA libraries. TCRdb reprocessed the reads, so every CDR3 protein sequence counts as one entry and DNA is not shown. For this sample, the table gives some 150,000 distinct CDR3 sequences. The ten largest clones represent 0.25% to 0.3% of the sample. Sequencing was carried out using naive CXCR3+ CD8+ T cells from blood. The meaning of the sample's cell subset or site label: CD45RO-CCR7+CD27+CD95- naive CD8+ T cells expressing CXCR3 (TNR3+). These receptors originate from a human donor in good health. Some clones in this sample may be carry-over from other donors' samples.

The chain joins TRBV12-3 or TRBV12-4 to TRBJ1-1; TCRdb designates TRBD1, a call that cannot be tested without DNA. The CDR3 has 15 residues. Here the CDR3 reads CASSLTLRTNTEAFF.

The V call is TRBV2, the J call TRBJ2-3; the TCRdb call, TRBD1, lacks DNA for checking. Germline CDR1 reads SNHLY; CDR2 reads FYNNEI. There are 15 residues in the CDR3. The CDR3 loop is CASTRSGTTTDTQYF.

This chain connects TRBV19 to TRBJ2-7; without DNA, the TCRdb call of TRBD1 cannot be checked. This CDR3 contains 13 residues. The germline gives CDR1 LNHDA, CDR2 SQIVND (reference sequence). CDR3 sequence reads: CASSIRGGDEQYF.

The chain joins TRBV2 to TRBJ1-2; the TRBD1 assignment by TCRdb is unverifiable without DNA. The CDR3 sequence is 14 residues long. Germline V gene data show CDR1 as SNHLY and CDR2 as FYNNEI. The CDR3 sequence: CASSAGTANYGYTF. The variable domain in full, with the rest retrieved from reference TRBV2 and TRBJ1-2, is EPEVTQTPSHQVTQMGQEVILRCVPISNHLYFYWYRQILGQKVEFLVSFYNNEISEKSEIFDDQFSVERPDGSNFTLKIRSTKLEDSAMYFCASSAGTANYGYTFGSGTRLTVV.